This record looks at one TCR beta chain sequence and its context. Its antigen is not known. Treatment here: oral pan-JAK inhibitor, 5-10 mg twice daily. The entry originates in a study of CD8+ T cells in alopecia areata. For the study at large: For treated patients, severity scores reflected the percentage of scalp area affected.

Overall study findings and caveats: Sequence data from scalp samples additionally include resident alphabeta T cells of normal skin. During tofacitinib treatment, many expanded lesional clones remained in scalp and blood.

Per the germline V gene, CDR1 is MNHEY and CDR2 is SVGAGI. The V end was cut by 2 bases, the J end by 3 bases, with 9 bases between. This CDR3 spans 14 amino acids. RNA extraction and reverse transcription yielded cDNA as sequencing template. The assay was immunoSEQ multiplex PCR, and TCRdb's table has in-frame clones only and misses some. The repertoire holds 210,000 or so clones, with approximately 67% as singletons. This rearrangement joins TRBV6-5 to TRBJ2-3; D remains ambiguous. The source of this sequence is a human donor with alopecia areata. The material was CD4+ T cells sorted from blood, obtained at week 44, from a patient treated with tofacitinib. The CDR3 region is CASSYGVRTDTQYF. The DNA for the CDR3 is TGTGCCAGCAGTTACGGGGTGAGGACAGATACGCAGTATTTT.